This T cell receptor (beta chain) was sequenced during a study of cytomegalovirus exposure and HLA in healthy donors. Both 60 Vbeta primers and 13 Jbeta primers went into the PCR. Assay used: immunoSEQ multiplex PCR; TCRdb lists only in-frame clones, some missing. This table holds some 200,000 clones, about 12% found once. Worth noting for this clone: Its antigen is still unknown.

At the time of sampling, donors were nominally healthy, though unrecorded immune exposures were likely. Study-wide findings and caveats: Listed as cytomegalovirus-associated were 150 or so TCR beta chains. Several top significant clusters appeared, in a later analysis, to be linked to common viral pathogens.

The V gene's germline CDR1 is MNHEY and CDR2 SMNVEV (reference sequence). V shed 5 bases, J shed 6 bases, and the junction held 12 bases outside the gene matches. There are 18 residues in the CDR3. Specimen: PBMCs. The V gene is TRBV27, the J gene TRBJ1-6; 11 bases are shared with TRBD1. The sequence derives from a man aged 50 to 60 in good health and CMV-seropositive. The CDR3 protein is CASSLGQGVGGGNSPLHF. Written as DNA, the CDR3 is TGTGCCAGCAGTCTGGGACAGGGGGTGGGTGGTGGTAATTCACCCCTCCACTTT.